One TCR beta chain is described in this entry. The data stem from a study of blood T cell repertoires in COVID-19. In the study overall: Collection of acute and convalescent COVID-19 samples took place in the United States, Italy and Spain.

Produced via immunoSEQ multiplex PCR; TCRdb's table is partial and in-frame only. The profile shows approximately 35,000 clones, about 80% of them singletons. Germline-derived CDR1 and CDR2 are SGHAT and FQNNGV. The CDR3 is 15 amino acids. The germline V and J ends were trimmed by 5 bases and 0 bases, with 12 bases remaining between them. The V call is TRBV11-2, the J call TRBJ2-3, with D possibly TRBD1 on 6 matching bases. The TCR originated in an older man with acute or convalescent COVID-19. Sequenced input: peripheral blood. The CDR3 reads CASSATGPSTDTQYF. CDR3 in DNA: TGTGCCAGCAGCGCGACAGGCCCGAGCACAGATACGCAGTATTTT.